Listed below are T cell receptor beta chains from one sample, sequenced in a study of spatial heterogeneity in lung cancer. Each CDR3 protein is one row after TCRdb ran MiXCR on the 5' RACE reads. The sample consists of roughly 48,000 distinct CDR3 sequences, approximately 5% of them appearing once. The specimen comprised PBMCs, sampled at surgery. These receptors were collected from a male donor with early-stage non-small cell lung cancer. The CDR3 runs from the conserved cysteine through the conserved F or W. The D gene is left open where the match is weak. Some rows have no size entry. The others give once, few or many, or a class for an expanded clone.

>few|13|TRBV5-1|NA|TRBJ2-2
CASSPSNTGELFF
TGCGCCAGCAGCCCTTCGAACACCGGGGAGCTGTTTTTT
>few|14|TRBV5-1|TRBD1|TRBJ2-5
CASRQGPSAETQYF
TGCGCCAGCAGACAGGGGCCTTCAGCAGAGACCCAGTACTTC
>many|13|TRBV13|TRBD2|TRBJ2-7
CATGLAGDYEQYF
TGTGCCACCGGACTAGCGGGAGACTACGAGCAGTACTTC
>few|16|TRBV9|TRBD1|TRBJ2-3
CASSVGPGQGADTQYF
TGTGCCAGCAGCGTGGGTCCGGGACAGGGGGCAGATACGCAGTATTTT
>many|17|TRBV7-8|TRBD1|TRBJ2-7
CASSSYWTGGNSDEQYF
TGTGCCAGCAGCTCCTATTGGACAGGGGGGAACTCGGACGAGCAGTACTTC
>many|14|TRBV7-9|NA|TRBJ2-1
CASSSPRAHNEQFF
TGTGCCAGCAGCTCGCCAAGGGCCCACAATGAGCAGTTCTTC
>many|16|TRBV7-2|TRBD1|TRBJ2-2
CASSPRLDRSPGELFF
TGTGCCAGCAGCCCTCGTTTGGACAGGAGCCCCGGGGAGCTGTTTTTT
>many|14|TRBV7-9|TRBD1|TRBJ2-1
CASSLVTGFDEQFF
TGTGCCAGCAGCTTAGTGACAGGGTTCGATGAGCAGTTCTTC
>many|15|TRBV9|TRBD2|TRBJ2-3
CASSSSAGATDTQYF
TGTGCCAGCAGCTCATCAGCGGGAGCCACAGATACGCAGTATTTT
>NA|14|TRBV6-5|TRBD1|TRBJ2-7
CASSSRQGKNEQYF
TGTGCCAGCAGTTCACGACAGGGGAAGAACGAGCAGTACTTC
>many|17|TRBV12-3/TRBV12-4|NA|TRBJ2-6
CASSPRALRTGANVLTF
TGTGCCAGCAGTCCTCGGGCCCTTAGGACTGGGGCCAACGTCCTGACTTTC
>many|15|TRBV6-1|NA|TRBJ2-1
CASSGGSRSYNEQFF
TGTGCCAGCAGCGGGGGCTCTCGGTCCTACAATGAGCAGTTCTTC
>NA|14|TRBV4-3|NA|TRBJ2-7
CASSQDLGLYEQYF
TGCGCCAGCAGCCAAGATCTTGGTCTTTACGAGCAGTACTTC
>many|13|TRBV29-1|NA|TRBJ1-5
CSVADRNNQPQHF
TGCAGCGTTGCCGACAGGAACAATCAGCCCCAGCATTTT
>many|16|TRBV4-1|NA|TRBJ1-2
CASSQDPISPWEGYTF
TGCGCCAGCAGCCAAGACCCAATTTCACCATGGGAGGGCTACACCTTC
>few|15|TRBV20-1|TRBD1|TRBJ2-2
CSARPDRGNTGELFF
TGCAGTGCTAGACCAGACAGGGGGAACACCGGGGAGCTGTTTTTT
>many|14|TRBV3-1|TRBD1|TRBJ2-7
CASSLDRGSYEQYF
TGTGCCAGCAGTCTGGACAGGGGGTCCTACGAGCAGTACTTC
>few|15|TRBV5-1|NA|TRBJ2-1
CASSPEGDSYNEQFF
TGCGCCAGCAGCCCCGAGGGGGACTCCTACAATGAGCAGTTCTTC
>few|14|TRBV19|NA|TRBJ2-7
CASNKGGASYEQYF
TGTGCCAGTAACAAAGGCGGGGCGTCCTACGAGCAGTACTTC
>many|16|TRBV4-1|TRBD1|TRBJ1-2
CASSQDEPGGRYGYTF
TGCGCCAGCAGCCAAGATGAGCCAGGGGGCCGCTATGGCTACACCTTC
>many|11|TRBV10-3|NA|TRBJ1-2
CAIGEDYGYTF
TGTGCCATCGGGGAAGACTATGGCTACACCTTC
>many|15|TRBV5-1|NA|TRBJ2-3
CASSLDRTATDTQYF
TGCGCCAGCAGCTTGGACCGGACAGCCACAGATACGCAGTATTTT
>NA|13|TRBV7-6|NA|TRBJ2-7
CASSLGPLGEQYF
TGTGCCAGCAGCTTAGGGCCTCTCGGGGAGCAGTACTTC
>few|12|TRBV20-1|NA|TRBJ2-5
CSGVGGGETQYF
TGCAGTGGGGTGGGAGGAGGAGAGACCCAGTACTTC
>many|14|TRBV7-8|TRBD2|TRBJ2-1
CASSPGLDGVEQFF
TGTGCCAGCAGCCCGGGACTAGACGGCGTTGAGCAGTTCTTC
>few|14|TRBV7-9|TRBD1|TRBJ1-1
CASSYAQGYTEAFF
TGTGCCAGCAGCTATGCACAGGGGTACACTGAAGCTTTCTTT
>many|13|TRBV7-3|NA|TRBJ1-1
CASSLGGLAEAFF
TGTGCCAGCAGCTTAGGAGGGCTGGCTGAAGCTTTCTTT
>many|16|TRBV5-6|TRBD2|TRBJ2-1
CASSLGGLAGLHEQFF
TGTGCCAGCAGCCTAGGAGGACTAGCGGGACTCCATGAGCAGTTCTTC
>many|13|TRBV5-1|TRBD1|TRBJ2-5
CATTGQAQETQYF
TGCGCCACCACGGGACAGGCCCAAGAGACCCAGTACTTC
>few|14|TRBV12-3/TRBV12-4|NA|TRBJ1-6
CASSLLTGASPLHF
TGTGCCAGCAGTTTACTGACGGGGGCTTCACCCCTCCACTTT
>many|13|TRBV6-5|NA|TRBJ1-2
CASSSGRGYGYTF
TGTGCCAGCAGCTCAGGGAGGGGCTATGGCTACACCTTC
>many|15|TRBV4-3|TRBD2|TRBJ2-3
CASSPTSGSADTQYF
TGCGCCAGCAGCCCGACTAGCGGGAGTGCAGATACGCAGTATTTT
>few|15|TRBV20-1|NA|TRBJ2-1
CSARAVGRAYNEQFF
TGCAGTGCTAGAGCGGTGGGCAGGGCTTACAATGAGCAGTTCTTC
>many|17|TRBV2|TRBD2|TRBJ2-4
CASMAGGRLRSKNIQYF
TGTGCCAGCATGGCGGGAGGCCGCCTCAGGAGCAAAAACATTCAGTACTTC
>many|17|TRBV20-1|TRBD2|TRBJ2-7
CSVPNPAGGPTGYEQYF
TGCAGTGTTCCAAACCCGGCGGGAGGGCCGACGGGGTACGAGCAGTACTTC
>many|13|TRBV10-3|TRBD1|TRBJ2-5
CAAGQGDQETQYF
TGTGCCGCCGGACAGGGGGACCAAGAGACCCAGTACTTC
>many|12|TRBV5-8|NA|TRBJ2-2
CASSPGPGELFF
TGTGCCAGCAGCCCCGGTCCCGGGGAGCTGTTTTTT
>many|13|TRBV5-1|NA|TRBJ1-2
CASSLEANYGYTF
TGCGCCAGCAGCTTGGAAGCTAACTATGGCTACACCTTC
>many|14|TRBV7-2|NA|TRBJ1-1
CASSPGAANTEAFF
TGTGCCAGCAGCCCAGGGGCGGCGAACACTGAAGCTTTCTTT
>many|14|TRBV9|NA|TRBJ2-1
CASSVDPGENEQFF
TGTGCCAGCAGCGTAGACCCGGGAGAGAATGAGCAGTTCTTC